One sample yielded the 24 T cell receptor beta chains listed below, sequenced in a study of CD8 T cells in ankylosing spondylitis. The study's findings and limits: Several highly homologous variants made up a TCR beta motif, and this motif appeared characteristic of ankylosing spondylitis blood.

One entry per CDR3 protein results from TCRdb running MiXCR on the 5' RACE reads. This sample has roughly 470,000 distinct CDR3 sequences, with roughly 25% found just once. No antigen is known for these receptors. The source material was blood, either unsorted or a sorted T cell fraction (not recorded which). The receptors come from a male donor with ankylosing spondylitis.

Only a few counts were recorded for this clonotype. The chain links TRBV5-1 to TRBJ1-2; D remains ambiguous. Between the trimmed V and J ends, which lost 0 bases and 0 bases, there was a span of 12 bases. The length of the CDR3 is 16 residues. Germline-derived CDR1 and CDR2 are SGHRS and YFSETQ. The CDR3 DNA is TGCGCCAGCAGCTTGGGACCAGAGAAAACTAACTATGGCTACACCTTC. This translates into CASSLGPEKTNYGYTF. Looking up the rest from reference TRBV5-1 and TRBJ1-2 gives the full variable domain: KAGVTQTPRYLIKTRGQQVTLSCSPISGHRSVSWYQQTPGQGLQFLFEYFSETQRNKGNFPGRFSGRQFSNSRSEMNVSTLELGDSALYLCASSLGPEKTNYGYTFGSGTRLTVV.

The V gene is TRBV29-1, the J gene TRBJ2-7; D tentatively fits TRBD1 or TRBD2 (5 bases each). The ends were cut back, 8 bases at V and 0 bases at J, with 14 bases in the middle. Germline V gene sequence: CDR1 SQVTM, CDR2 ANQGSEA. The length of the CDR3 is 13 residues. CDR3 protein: CSFRDGGSYEQYF. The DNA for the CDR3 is TGCAGCTTCCGGGACGGTGGCTCCTACGAGCAGTACTTC.

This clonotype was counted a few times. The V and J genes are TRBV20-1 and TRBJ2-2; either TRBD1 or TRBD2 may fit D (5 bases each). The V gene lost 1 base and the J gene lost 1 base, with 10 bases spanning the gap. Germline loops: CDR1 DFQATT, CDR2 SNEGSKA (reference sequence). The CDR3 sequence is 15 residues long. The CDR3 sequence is CSARVGTENTGELFF. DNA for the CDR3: TGCAGTGCTAGAGTCGGGACGGAGAACACCGGGGAGCTGTTTTTT.

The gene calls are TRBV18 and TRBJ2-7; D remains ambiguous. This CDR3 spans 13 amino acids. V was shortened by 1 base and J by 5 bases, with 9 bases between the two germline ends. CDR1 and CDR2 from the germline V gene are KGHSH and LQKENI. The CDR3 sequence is CASSPLDNNEQYF. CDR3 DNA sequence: TGTGCCAGCTCACCACTAGATAACAACGAGCAGTACTTC.

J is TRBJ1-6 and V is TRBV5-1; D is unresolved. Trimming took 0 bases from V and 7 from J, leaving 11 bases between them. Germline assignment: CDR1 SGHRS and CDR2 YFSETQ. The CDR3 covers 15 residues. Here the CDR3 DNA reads TGCGCCAGCAGCTTGGGGCAGATAAACAATTCACCCCTCCACTTT. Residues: CASSLGQINNSPLHF.

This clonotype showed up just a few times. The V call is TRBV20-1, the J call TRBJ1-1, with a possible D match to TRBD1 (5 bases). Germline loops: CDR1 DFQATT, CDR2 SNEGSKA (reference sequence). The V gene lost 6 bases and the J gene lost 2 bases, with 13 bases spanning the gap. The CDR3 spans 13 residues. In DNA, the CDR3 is TGCAGTGCCACCCGGGACCTAAACACTGAAGCTTTCTTT. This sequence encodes CSATRDLNTEAFF.

The CDR3 protein is CAISGEQVFYEQYV. DNA for the CDR3: TGCGCCATTTCGGGGGAACAGGTCTTCTACGAGCAGTACGTC. V gene TRBV5-1 combines with J gene TRBJ2-7; D perhaps matches TRBD2 (6 bases). Germline assignment: CDR1 SGHRS and CDR2 YFSETQ. The CDR3 runs to 14 residues. Trimming removed 9 bases from V and 3 bases from J, with 19 bases in between.

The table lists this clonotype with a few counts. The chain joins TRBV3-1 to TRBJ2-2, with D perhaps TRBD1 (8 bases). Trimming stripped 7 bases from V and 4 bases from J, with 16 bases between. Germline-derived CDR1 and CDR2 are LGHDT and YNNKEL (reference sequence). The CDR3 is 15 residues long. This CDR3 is CASTSYRGGTGELFF. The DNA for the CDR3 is TGTGCCAGCACCTCCTACAGGGGGGGCACCGGGGAGCTGTTTTTT.

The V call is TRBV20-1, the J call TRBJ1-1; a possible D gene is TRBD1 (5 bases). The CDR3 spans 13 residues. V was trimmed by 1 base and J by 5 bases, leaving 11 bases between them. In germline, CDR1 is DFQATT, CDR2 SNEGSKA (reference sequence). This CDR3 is CSARGGPGTEAFF. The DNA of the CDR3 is TGCAGTGCTAGAGGGGGACCCGGGACTGAAGCTTTCTTT.

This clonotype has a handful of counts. This CDR3 reads CASSQGGGGTGELFF. The DNA of the CDR3 is TGTGCCAGCAGCCAAGGGGGCGGGGGCACCGGGGAGCTGTTTTTT. The chain is built from TRBV3-1 and TRBJ2-2, with 7 bases identical to TRBD2. Germline trimming cut 1 base from V and 4 bases from J; bases unmatched to any gene: 3. Germline CDR1 and CDR2: LGHDT and YNNKEL (reference sequence). CDR3 length: 15 amino acids.

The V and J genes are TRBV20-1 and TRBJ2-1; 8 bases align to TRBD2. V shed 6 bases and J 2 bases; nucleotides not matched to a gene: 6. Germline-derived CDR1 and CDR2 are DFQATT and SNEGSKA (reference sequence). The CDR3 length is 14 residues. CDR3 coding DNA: TGCAGTGCCACGGGACTAGTAACCTACAATGAGCAGTTCTTC. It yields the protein CSATGLVTYNEQFF.

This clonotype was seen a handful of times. The CDR3 DNA reads as TGTGCCAGCAGCTTAGCTCGGACAGTGAACTATGGCTACACCTTC. Its protein product is CASSLARTVNYGYTF. This sequence joins TRBV7-2 and TRBJ1-2; D is perhaps TRBD1 (6 bases). There are 15 residues in the CDR3. Looked up from germline, CDR1 is SGHTA and CDR2 is FQGNSA. V was trimmed by 0 bases and J by 2 bases, leaving 10 bases between them.

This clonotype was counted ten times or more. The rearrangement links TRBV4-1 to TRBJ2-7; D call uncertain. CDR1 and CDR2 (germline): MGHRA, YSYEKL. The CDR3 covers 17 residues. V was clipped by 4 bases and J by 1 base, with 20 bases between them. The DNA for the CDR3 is TGCGCCAGCAGCCCAACCCCCGCAAATAGATCATCCTACGAGCAGTACGTC. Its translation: CASSPTPANRSSYEQYV.

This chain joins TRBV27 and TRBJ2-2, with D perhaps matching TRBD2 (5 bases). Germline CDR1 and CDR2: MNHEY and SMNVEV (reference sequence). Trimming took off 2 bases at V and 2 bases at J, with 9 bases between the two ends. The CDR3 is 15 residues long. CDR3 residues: CASSLLGRNTGELFF. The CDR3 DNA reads TGTGCCAGCAGTTTACTTGGGAGAAACACCGGGGAGCTGTTTTTT.

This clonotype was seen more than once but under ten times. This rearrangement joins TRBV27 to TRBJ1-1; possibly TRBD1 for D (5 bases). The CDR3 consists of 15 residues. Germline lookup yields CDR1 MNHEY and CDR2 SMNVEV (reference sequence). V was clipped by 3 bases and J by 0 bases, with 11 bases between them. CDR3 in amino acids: CASSFGHRMNTEAFF. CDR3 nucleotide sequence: TGTGCCAGCAGTTTTGGCCACAGGATGAACACTGAAGCTTTCTTT.

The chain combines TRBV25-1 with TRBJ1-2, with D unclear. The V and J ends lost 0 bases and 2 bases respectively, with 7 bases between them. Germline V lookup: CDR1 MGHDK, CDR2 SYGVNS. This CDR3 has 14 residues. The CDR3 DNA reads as TGTGCCAGCAGTGAATATACAGAGAACTATGGCTACACCTTC. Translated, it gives CASSEYTENYGYTF.

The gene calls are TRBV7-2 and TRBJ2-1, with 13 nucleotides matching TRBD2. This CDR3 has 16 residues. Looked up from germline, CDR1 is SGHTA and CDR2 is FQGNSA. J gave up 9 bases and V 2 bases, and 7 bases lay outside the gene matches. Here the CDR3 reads CASSLRPGLAGIEQFF. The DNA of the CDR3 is TGTGCCAGCAGCTTACGTCCGGGACTAGCGGGAATTGAGCAGTTCTTC.

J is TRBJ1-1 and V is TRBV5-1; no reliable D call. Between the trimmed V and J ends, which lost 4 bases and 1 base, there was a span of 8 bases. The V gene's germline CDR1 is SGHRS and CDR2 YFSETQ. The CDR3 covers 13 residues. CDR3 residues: CASSVLQNTEAFF. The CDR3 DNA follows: TGCGCCAGCAGCGTATTACAGAACACTGAAGCTTTCTTT.

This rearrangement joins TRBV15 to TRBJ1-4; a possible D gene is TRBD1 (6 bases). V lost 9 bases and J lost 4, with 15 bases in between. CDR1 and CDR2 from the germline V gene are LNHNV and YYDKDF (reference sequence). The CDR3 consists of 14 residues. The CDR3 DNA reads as TGTGCCACGCGAGACAGGTCCCTTAATGAAAAACTGTTTTTT. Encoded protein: CATRDRSLNEKLFF.

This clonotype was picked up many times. The CDR3 DNA reads as TGCAGCGTAACAGCGGGAGCCCCCGAGACCCAGTACTTC. Translated, it gives CSVTAGAPETQYF. V is TRBV29-1 and J is TRBJ2-5; 8 nucleotides agree with TRBD2. This CDR3 is 13 amino acids long. The V gene end was trimmed by 6 bases and the J gene end by 5 bases; junction bases not matched to a gene: 8. Germline loops: CDR1 SQVTM, CDR2 ANQGSEA.

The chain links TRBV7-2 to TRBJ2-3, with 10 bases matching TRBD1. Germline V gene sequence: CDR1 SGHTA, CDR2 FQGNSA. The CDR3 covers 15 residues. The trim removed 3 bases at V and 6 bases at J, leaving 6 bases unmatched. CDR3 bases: TGTGCCAGCAGCTTTAGTGGGACAGGGGTGGATACGCAGTATTTT. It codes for CASSFSGTGVDTQYF.

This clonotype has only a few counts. DNA for the CDR3: TGTGCCAGCAGCTTCCCGACATCCGATACGCAGTATTTT. Residues: CASSFPTSDTQYF. V gene TRBV7-2 combines with J gene TRBJ2-3; unclear D gene. CDR3 length: 13 residues. V gave up 3 bases and J gave up 6 bases, with 10 bases separating them. CDR1 is SGHTA and CDR2 is FQGNSA in the germline V gene.

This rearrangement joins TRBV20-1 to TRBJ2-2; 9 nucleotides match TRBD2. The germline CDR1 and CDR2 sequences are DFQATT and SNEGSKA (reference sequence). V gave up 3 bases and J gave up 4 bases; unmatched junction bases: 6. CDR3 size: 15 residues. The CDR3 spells CSASKIAGVTGELFF. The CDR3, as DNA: TGCAGTGCTAGTAAAATAGCGGGAGTCACCGGGGAGCTGTTTTTT.

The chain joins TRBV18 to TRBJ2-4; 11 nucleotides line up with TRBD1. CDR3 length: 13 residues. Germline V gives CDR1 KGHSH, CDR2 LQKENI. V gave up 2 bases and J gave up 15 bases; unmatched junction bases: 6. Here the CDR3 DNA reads TGTGCCAGCTCACCAACCGGACAGGGGGCGCGGTACTTC. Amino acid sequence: CASSPTGQGARYF.